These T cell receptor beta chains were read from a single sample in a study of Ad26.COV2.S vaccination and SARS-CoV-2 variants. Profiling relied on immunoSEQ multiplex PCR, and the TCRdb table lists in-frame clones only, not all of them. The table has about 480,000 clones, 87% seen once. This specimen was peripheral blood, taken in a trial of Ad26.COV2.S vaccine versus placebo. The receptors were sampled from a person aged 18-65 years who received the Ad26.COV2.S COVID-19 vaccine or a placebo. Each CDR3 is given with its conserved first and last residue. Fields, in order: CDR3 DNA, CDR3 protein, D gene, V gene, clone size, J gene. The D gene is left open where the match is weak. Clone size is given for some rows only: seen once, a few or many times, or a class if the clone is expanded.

TGTGCCAGCAGTTACGTCGGGGGAAGCACTGAAGCTTTCTTT,CASSYVGGSTEAFF,NA,TRBV6-5,NA,TRBJ1-1
TGTGCCACCAGCGCCCAACTAGCGGCCTTAGGAACCGGGGAGCTGTTTTTT,CATSAQLAALGTGELFF,TRBD2,TRBV15,NA,TRBJ2-2
TGTGCCAGCAGCTTAGCGGGGCTAGCGGCCTACGAGCAGTACTTC,CASSLAGLAAYEQYF,TRBD2,TRBV7-9,NA,TRBJ2-7
TGCGCCAGCAGCTTGCGAGGGAATACCAAAAACATTCAGTACTTC,CASSLRGNTKNIQYF,NA,TRBV5-1,NA,TRBJ2-4
TGTGCCAGCAGCGTAGGCTTACCTAGCACAGATACGCAGTATTTT,CASSVGLPSTDTQYF,NA,TRBV9,NA,TRBJ2-3
TGTGCCAGCAGCGCCGGGGTGGGCAAGTACTTC,CASSAGVGKYF,NA,TRBV9,NA,TRBJ2-7
TGCGCCAGTGCACACGTCGGGGGGCGGGAGACCCAGTACTTC,CASAHVGGRETQYF,NA,TRBV10-2,NA,TRBJ2-5
TGTGCCTGGAGTCTCTGGGGGGGCAATCAGCCCCAGCATTTT,CAWSLWGGNQPQHF,NA,TRBV30,NA,TRBJ1-5
TGTGCCAGCAGTTACGGCGGTCGGGAGACCCAGTACTTC,CASSYGGRETQYF,NA,TRBV6-2/TRBV6-3,NA,TRBJ2-5
TGTGCCAGCAGCGAACAGGGGCCACGGGACTATGGCTACACCTTC,CASSEQGPRDYGYTF,TRBD1,TRBV6-2/TRBV6-3,NA,TRBJ1-2
TGTGCCAGCAGTTTAAGGACAGGGCTAACCTATGGCTACACCTTC,CASSLRTGLTYGYTF,TRBD1,TRBV28,NA,TRBJ1-2
TGTGCCACGTTGCGGGGCGAGCAGTACTTC,CATLRGEQYF,NA,TRBV28,once,TRBJ2-7
TGTGCCAGTAATCCTCACCAGTCCTTGAGCTCCTACAATGAGCAGTTCTTC,CASNPHQSLSSYNEQFF,NA,TRBV19,NA,TRBJ2-1
TGCGCCAGCCTAAAAACGGGACTCGAGAACACTGAAGCTTTCTTT,CASLKTGLENTEAFF,NA,TRBV4-1,NA,TRBJ1-1
TGTGCCAGCCGGGACAGGGGTTCCGGAATCAATCAGCCCCAGCATTTT,CASRDRGSGINQPQHF,TRBD1,TRBV5-8,medium-sized,TRBJ1-5
TGTGCCAGCAGCCAGGAAGGGATTTACGAGCAGTACTTC,CASSQEGIYEQYF,NA,TRBV7-9,NA,TRBJ2-7
TGTGCCAGCAATCTAGGACAGGGCTATCAGCCCCAGCATTTT,CASNLGQGYQPQHF,TRBD1,TRBV28,NA,TRBJ1-5
TGTGCCAGCAGTGCTCTAGCGGGAACTAGCACAGATACGCAGTATTTT,CASSALAGTSTDTQYF,TRBD2,TRBV25-1,NA,TRBJ2-3
TGTGCCAGCAGCCCAGGACTTTACAATGAGCAGTTCTTC,CASSPGLYNEQFF,NA,TRBV11-1,NA,TRBJ2-1
TGTGCCAGCAGTTTACAGGGGCCCTACGAGCAGTACTTC,CASSLQGPYEQYF,NA,TRBV12-3/TRBV12-4,NA,TRBJ2-7
TGTGCCTGGGCGAAAGGAGCTTCAGGAGAGACCCAGTACTTC,CAWAKGASGETQYF,NA,TRBV30,NA,TRBJ2-5
TGTGCCAGCAGCACCCGTAGGGCGGGAGTAAACAATGAGCAGTTCTTC,CASSTRRAGVNNEQFF,NA,TRBV21-1,NA,TRBJ2-1
TGTGCCTGGGGGGACAATAACTATGGCTACACCTTC,CAWGDNNYGYTF,NA,TRBV30,NA,TRBJ1-2
TGTGCCAGCAGCTTATACCGGGATCTCGATAATTCACCCCTCCACTTT,CASSLYRDLDNSPLHF,NA,TRBV7-6,NA,TRBJ1-6
TGTGCCAGTAGTACAAAACCAGGGGGTACTGAAGCTTTCTTT,CASSTKPGGTEAFF,TRBD1,TRBV19,NA,TRBJ1-1
TGTGCCAGCAGTGAAGGACTAGCGGAGAACACCGGGGAGCTGTTTTTT,CASSEGLAENTGELFF,TRBD2,TRBV2,NA,TRBJ2-2
TGTGCCAGCAGCGTACAGGGAGCCAAAAACATTCAGTACTTC,CASSVQGAKNIQYF,NA,TRBV27,NA,TRBJ2-4
TGTGCCAGCAGCCAAGATCGGCTTAGTGACTATGGCTACACCTTC,CASSQDRLSDYGYTF,NA,TRBV4-2,NA,TRBJ1-2
TGTGCCAGCAGCGAAGGGAATAACTATGGCTACACCTTC,CASSEGNNYGYTF,NA,TRBV6-1,once,TRBJ1-2
TGTGCCAGCAGCTTAGACCCAAACACCGGGGAGCTGTTTTTT,CASSLDPNTGELFF,NA,TRBV11-3,NA,TRBJ2-2
TGTGCCAGCAGCCATGTCGATCAGCCCCAGCATTTT,CASSHVDQPQHF,NA,TRBV3-1/TRBV3-2,NA,TRBJ1-5
TGTGCCAGCAGCCGAGACGGGGTGCCCACAGATACGCAGTATTTT,CASSRDGVPTDTQYF,NA,TRBV3-1/TRBV3-2,NA,TRBJ2-3
TGTGCCAGCAGTCGTGCCGGGACAGGGGGCGCTGGGGCCAACGTCCTGACTTTC,CASSRAGTGGAGANVLTF,TRBD1,TRBV6-6,few,TRBJ2-6
TGTGCCAGCAGCGGACCCGGACTAGGGGATACGCAGTATTTT,CASSGPGLGDTQYF,TRBD2,TRBV9,NA,TRBJ2-3
TGTGCCAGCAGTTCCTCCCTAGCGGGAGTTTTAAGGGCGGTGCAAGAGACCCAGTACTTC,CASSSSLAGVLRAVQETQYF,TRBD2,TRBV7-8,NA,TRBJ2-5
TGCAGCGTTGCCCCCAGGGCCGCAGATACGCAGTATTTT,CSVAPRAADTQYF,NA,TRBV29-1,NA,TRBJ2-3
TGTGCCAGCAGCCGGACGGGCGATAGGTTTTACAATGAGCAGTTCTTC,CASSRTGDRFYNEQFF,NA,TRBV11-3,NA,TRBJ2-1
TGTGCCATCAGTGAGTCTAAAGGGAGGCGAGGCAATCAGCCCCAGCATTTT,CAISESKGRRGNQPQHF,NA,TRBV10-3,NA,TRBJ1-5